This T cell receptor beta chain was recorded in a study of T cell responses to AZD1222 COVID-19 vaccine. Remarks on this clone: The antigen remains unidentified.

Overall study results and limits: Researchers took repertoire samples only after the peak T cell response had come. There were vaccine-associated CD4 TCRs across spike, dominant at 160-218 and 743-854.

The germline V gene encodes CDR1 SGHRS and CDR2 YFSETQ. The CDR3 is 14 residues long. Trimming removed 0 bases at V and 10 bases at J, with 11 bases between. Produced via immunoSEQ multiplex PCR; TCRdb's table is partial and in-frame only. Found here are over 130,000 clones, approximately 92% of them singletons; the top ten hold approximately 3.4%. This TCR came from an adult who received the AZD1222 COVID-19 vaccine. This sequence joins TRBV5-1 and TRBJ1-6; D remains unclear. Material: peripheral blood, obtained 28 days after the second AZD1222 dose. CDR3 region: CASSLEGAGSPLHF. CDR3 in DNA: TGCGCCAGCAGCTTGGAGGGCGCGGGATCACCCCTCCACTTT.